The 23 T cell receptor beta chains below come from one sample, sequenced in a study of CD8 T cells in ankylosing spondylitis. TCRdb passed the 5' RACE reads through MiXCR, listing each CDR3 protein once. Of hundreds of thousands of distinct CDR3 sequences listed, roughly 20% were seen once; the top ten hold roughly 3.6%. The specimen sequenced was blood, either unsorted or a sorted T cell fraction (not recorded which). Receptors originate from a female donor with ankylosing spondylitis or in good health (not recorded which).

V and J are TRBV27 and TRBJ1-2; no clear D gene. The CDR3 spans 17 residues. Germline values: CDR1 MNHEY, CDR2 SMNVEV (reference sequence). The ends were cut back, 0 bases at V and 0 bases at J, with 14 bases in the middle. This CDR3 reads CASSLSSGRYTNYGYTF. CDR3 coding DNA: TGTGCCAGCAGTTTATCCAGTGGACGCTACACTAACTATGGCTACACCTTC.

The chain links TRBV24-1 to TRBJ1-2; 8 positions agree with TRBD1. This CDR3 is built from 16 residues. The V and J ends lost 3 bases and 7 bases, in that order; junction bases with no gene match: 12. Looked up from germline, CDR1 is KGHDR and CDR2 is SFDVKD. CDR3: CATSDTGDRSFAGYTF. The CDR3 DNA reads as TGTGCCACCAGTGATACGGGGGACAGGTCCTTCGCTGGCTACACCTTC.

This clonotype has a count of ten or more. The CDR3 protein is CSARVGGTIGGQPQHF. DNA of the CDR3: TGCAGTGCTAGAGTGGGAGGGACAATCGGGGGCCAGCCCCAGCATTTT. V usage is TRBV20-1 and J usage is TRBJ1-5, with TRBD1 as a possible D gene (6 bases). V lost 1 base and J 7 bases, leaving 20 bases between the germline ends. This CDR3 has 16 amino acids. CDR1 is DFQATT, CDR2 SNEGSKA, per germline (reference sequence).

V gene TRBV10-3 combines with J gene TRBJ2-7, with 9 nucleotides matching TRBD2. The germline V gene encodes CDR1 ENHRY and CDR2 SYGVKD. The V gene end was trimmed by 8 bases and the J gene end by 7 bases; junction bases not matched to a gene: 21. CDR3 length: 17 amino acids. The CDR3 DNA is TGTGCCATCCGGGACAGCTCAAGCGGGAGGCCTCCCGAGGAGCAGTACTTC. Its protein is CAIRDSSSGRPPEEQYF.

This chain links TRBV30 with TRBJ2-7, with unresolved D. Trimming cost V 0 bases and J 6 bases, with 6 bases left between them. Germline assignment: CDR1 GTSNPN and CDR2 SVGIG (reference sequence). The CDR3 runs to 11 residues. CDR3 bases: TGTGCCTGGAGTGTGTTGGGCGAGCAGTACTTC. This codes for CAWSVLGEQYF.

Only a few counts were recorded for this clonotype. The genes are TRBV5-1 and TRBJ2-3, with D maybe TRBD2 (5 bases). The V gene's germline CDR1 is SGHRS and CDR2 YFSETQ. This CDR3 contains 16 residues. The germline V and J ends were trimmed by 0 bases and 0 bases, with 11 bases remaining between them. CDR3 in DNA: TGCGCCAGCAGCTTGGGTGCGGGTACTAGCACAGATACGCAGTATTTT. Translation gives CASSLGAGTSTDTQYF.

This clonotype appeared a few times. The chain is built from TRBV20-1 and TRBJ2-5; 13 nucleotides match TRBD2. With V trimmed by 4 bases and J by 3 bases, 2 bases remained unmatched. The CDR3 totals 14 residues. Germline CDR1 and CDR2: DFQATT and SNEGSKA (reference sequence). The CDR3 coding sequence is TGCAGTGCTACCGGACTAGCGGGAGAAGAGACCCAGTACTTC. Protein: CSATGLAGEETQYF.

This clonotype was seen a few times. V is TRBV5-6 and J is TRBJ2-7; 9 bases are shared with TRBD1. After removal of 3 bases from V and 3 bases from J, the junction contained 7 bases not matched to a gene. This CDR3 region has 15 residues. Germline V gene data show CDR1 as SGHDT and CDR2 as YYEEEE. CDR3 sequence (DNA): TGTGCCAGCAGCTCTTTGACAGGGGGATTCTACGAGCAGTACTTC. Its protein product is CASSSLTGGFYEQYF.

The chain links TRBV27 to TRBJ1-2; 7 nucleotides align to TRBD1. This CDR3 has 13 residues. Losses at the gene ends were 5 bases for V and 7 bases for J; bases not matched to a gene: 7. The germline gives CDR1 MNHEY, CDR2 SMNVEV (reference sequence). CDR3 in amino acids: CASSSQGGVGYTF. CDR3 in DNA: TGTGCCAGCAGTAGCCAGGGGGGGGTTGGCTACACCTTC.

There are a few counts of this clonotype. This chain joins TRBV29-1 and TRBJ2-3; TRBD2 is a possible D gene (6 bases). This CDR3 comprises 13 residues. Deletions cut 5 bases from V and 2 bases from J, with 11 bases between. Per germline, CDR1 SQVTM and CDR2 ANQGSEA. CDR3 bases: TGCAGCGTTCTAGGGCGGGACACAGATACGCAGTATTTT. Amino acid sequence: CSVLGRDTDTQYF.

This chain joins TRBV7-2 and TRBJ2-7, with 10 bases that match TRBD2. This CDR3 is built from 15 residues. Germline lookup yields CDR1 SGHTA and CDR2 FQGNSA. Germline trimming cut 4 bases from V and 4 bases from J; bases unmatched to any gene: 7. DNA of the CDR3: TGTGCCAGCAGCTCTCCAGGACTAGCGGAATACGAGCAGTACTTC. As protein: CASSSPGLAEYEQYF.

This clonotype was seen a handful of times. The chain uses TRBV15 and TRBJ2-2; possibly TRBD2 for D (5 bases). The CDR3 runs to 18 residues. The V and J ends lost 0 bases and 7 bases respectively, with 21 bases between them. Germline V lookup: CDR1 LNHNV, CDR2 YYDKDF (reference sequence). CDR3 in DNA: TGTGCCACCAGCAGAGATAATGGTTGGACTTCTGCCGACGGGGAGCTGTTTTTT. It is translated as CATSRDNGWTSADGELFF. Together with reference TRBV15 and TRBJ2-2, the CDR3 gives the full variable domain: DAMVIQNPRYQVTQFGKPVTLSCSQTLNHNVMYWYQQKSSQAPKLLFHYYDKDFNNEADTPDNFQSRRPNTSFCFLDIRSPGLGDTAMYLCATSRDNGWTSADGELFFGEGSRLTVL.

This clonotype was seen a few times. The chain combines TRBV28 with TRBJ2-2, with TRBD1 matching 9 bases. This CDR3 has 14 amino acids. The ends lost 9 bases at V and 4 bases at J; junction bases unmatched: 6. Germline CDR1 MDHEN, CDR2 SYDVKM. The CDR3 DNA reads TGTGCCAGTTGGACAGGGGTTGGCACCGGGGAGCTGTTTTTT. Translating it yields CASWTGVGTGELFF.

This clonotype was seen only a few times. This chain links TRBV7-3 with TRBJ2-3; TRBD2 matches at 9 bases. This CDR3 contains 15 residues. Germline V lookup: CDR1 SGHTA, CDR2 FQGTGA. Trimming took 5 bases from V and 6 from J; bases not matched to a gene: 9. The CDR3 loop is CASSTRAGGPDTQYF. CDR3 DNA: TGTGCCAGCAGCACAAGGGCGGGAGGGCCGGATACGCAGTATTTT.

This clonotype has just a few counts. The CDR3 region is CSAKAGELSTNEKLFF. CDR3 coding DNA: TGCAGTGCTAAGGCAGGGGAATTGTCGACTAATGAAAAACTGTTTTTT. The chain uses TRBV20-1 and TRBJ1-4; a possible D gene is TRBD1 (6 bases). V dropped 4 bases and J dropped 2 bases, with 17 bases sitting between them. CDR1 is DFQATT and CDR2 is SNEGSKA in the germline V gene (reference sequence). The CDR3 has 16 amino acids.

This chain joins TRBV2 and TRBJ2-7; the D is unclear. The CDR3 consists of 12 residues. Deletions cut 6 bases from V and 4 bases from J, with 10 bases between. The germline V gene encodes CDR1 SNHLY and CDR2 FYNNEI. CDR3 residues: CASRADGYEQYF. The DNA for the CDR3 is TGTGCCAGCAGGGCCGACGGTTACGAGCAGTACTTC.

This clonotype was seen a handful of times. This chain uses TRBV7-8 with TRBJ2-1; 8 nucleotides match TRBD1. The germline V gene encodes CDR1 SGHVS and CDR2 FQNEAQ. The CDR3 totals 14 residues. J was trimmed by 7 bases and V by 4 bases; bases with no gene match: 6. The CDR3 spells CASSSRQGKNEQFF. CDR3 coding DNA: TGTGCCAGCAGCTCAAGACAGGGGAAAAATGAGCAGTTCTTC.

This clonotype was counted a few times. CDR3 nucleotide sequence: TGTGCCAGCTCACCACGGGCGGATGTATCCTACAATGAGCAGTTCTTC. Amino acids: CASSPRADVSYNEQFF. The chain carries TRBV18 and TRBJ2-1; D unclear. The CDR3 loop spans 16 amino acids. Germline V gene lookup returns CDR1 KGHSH and CDR2 LQKENI. V was clipped by 1 base and J by 1 base, with 11 bases between them.

In its sample, this clonotype was seen a few times. The V call is TRBV28, the J call TRBJ1-1; D is undetermined. CDR3 length: 14 amino acids. Between the trimmed V and J ends, which lost 10 bases and 11 bases, there was a span of 26 bases. The V gene's germline CDR1 is MDHEN and CDR2 SYDVKM. CDR3 coding DNA: TGTGCCACCATCCCGAGTGGCAAATTATGGTTGGCTTTCTTT. This codes for CATIPSGKLWLAFF.

This sequence joins TRBV7-2 and TRBJ2-1, with D possibly being TRBD1 or TRBD2 (5 bases each). Trimming took 1 base from V and 0 from J, leaving 10 bases between them. The CDR3 is 16 amino acids. Germline CDR1 reads SGHTA; CDR2 reads FQGNSA. CDR3 amino acids: CASSLVSGGSYNEQFF. DNA of the CDR3: TGTGCCAGCAGCTTAGTATCTGGGGGCTCCTACAATGAGCAGTTCTTC.

This clonotype was found many times. The CDR3 region is CASSQGGQGAHYEQYF. CDR3 nucleotides: TGCGCCAGCAGCCAAGGGGGGCAGGGGGCGCACTACGAGCAGTACTTC. The V gene is TRBV4-3, the J gene TRBJ2-7; TRBD1 matches at 8 bases. The V gene's germline CDR1 is LGHNA and CDR2 YSLEER. CDR3 length equals 16 residues. The junction had 8 bases not matched to a gene; V was cut back by 1 base and J by 3 bases.

Only a few counts were recorded for this clonotype. This chain uses TRBV7-2 with TRBJ1-1, with no clear D. The CDR3 is 14 residues long. V was pared by 5 bases and J by 6 bases, with 16 bases between. The germline V gene has CDR1 SGHTA and CDR2 FQGNSA. CDR3 in DNA: TGTGCCAGCAGCCCTCAGGCGGGATTCGCTGAAGCTTTCTTT. It yields the protein CASSPQAGFAEAFF.

The chain couples TRBV5-1 to TRBJ2-7; the D gene is possibly TRBD1 (6 bases). The V gene lost 4 bases and the J gene lost 6 bases, with 17 bases spanning the gap. CDR1 and CDR2 from the germline V gene are SGHRS and YFSETQ. The CDR3 has 14 amino acids. The CDR3 coding sequence is TGCGCCAGCAGCCAGTCACAGGGAACGGTCGAGCAGTACTTC. Translation: CASSQSQGTVEQYF.